A selection of T cell receptor beta chains follows, all from one sample in a study of glioma-infiltrating T cells after dendritic cell vaccination. Repertoires were generated with immunoSEQ multiplex PCR, while TCRdb's copy carries only in-frame clones and drops some. The sample shows about 92,000 clones, approximately 90% of them seen only once. Sequenced here: blood, sampled before dendritic cell vaccination. These receptors were obtained from a human donor with glioblastoma. Each CDR3 is given with its conserved first and last residue. D genes are given only for firm matches.

>.|TRBV9
CASSGNRDTTSYNEQFF
>TRBD2|TRBV7-2
CASSLLAGGVTGELFF
>.|TRBV6-5
CASRSWEGRNTEAFF
>.|TRBV4-1
CASSQELGASVNEQFF
>TRBD1|TRBV6-1
CASSARTGLNFNYGYTF
>.|TRBV23-1
CASSPPRRCHF
>.|TRBV7-6
CASSLQGTSGANVLTF
>TRBD1|TRBV5-1
CASSLGTGSYNEQFF
>.|TRBV9
CASSVGFSSTIYF
>TRBD2|TRBV4-1
CASSQEELAGGYEQYF
>.|TRBV6-1
CASSEVSAYSNQPQHF
>.|TRBV6-7
CASSYQDPQSAGAQHF
>.|TRBV27
CATAEDTISYEQYF
>TRBD2|TRBV11-2
CASSSPTSLTHYNEQFF
>.|TRBV9
CASSAGGSYEQYF
>.|TRBV6-5
CASSEMAVTGELFF
>.|TRBV30
CAWSKAGGGCTF
>TRBD1|TRBV4-1
CASSQPNRGREKLFF
>TRBD2|TRBV7-3
CASSPGGQTSGSSGELFF
>TRBD1|TRBV19
CASSSTGASSYEQYF
>.|TRBV21-1
CASSKRLGDIWSQPQHF
>.|TRBV7-8
CATSSGDEAFF
>.|TRBV6-6
CASSSQLQGSETQYF
>.|TRBV9
CASSVLTADEQFF
>.|TRBV4-3
CASSQEQVFPTSGYGYTF
>.|TRBV21-1
CAAPPPLDSPYEQYF
>TRBD2|TRBV27
CASSLLAGVSREQYF
>TRBD2|TRBV2
CASSEFRTSGRRRGGIEQFF
>.|TRBV5-5
CASSLEKVESSPLHF
>.|TRBV5-6
CASSGGWGETQYF
>TRBD2|TRBV30
CAWLGLAGGKSHEQYF